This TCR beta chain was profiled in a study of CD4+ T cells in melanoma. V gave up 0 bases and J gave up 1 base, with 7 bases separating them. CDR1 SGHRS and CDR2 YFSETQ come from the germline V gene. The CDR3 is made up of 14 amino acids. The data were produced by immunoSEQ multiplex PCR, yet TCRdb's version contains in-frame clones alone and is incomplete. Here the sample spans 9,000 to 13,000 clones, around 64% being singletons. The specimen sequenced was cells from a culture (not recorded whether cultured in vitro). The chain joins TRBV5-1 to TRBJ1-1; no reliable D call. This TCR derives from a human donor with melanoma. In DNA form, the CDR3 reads TGCGCCAGCAGCTTGGGATTCGGGAACACTGAAGCTTTCTTT. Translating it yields CASSLGFGNTEAFF.